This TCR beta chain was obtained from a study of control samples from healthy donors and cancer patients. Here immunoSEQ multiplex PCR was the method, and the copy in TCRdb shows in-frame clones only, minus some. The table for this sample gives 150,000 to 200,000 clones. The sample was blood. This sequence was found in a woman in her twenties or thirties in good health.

The CDR3, as DNA: TGTGCCAGCTCACCACGAGGACAGGGGAACACAGATACGCAGTATTTT. Encoded protein: CASSPRGQGNTDTQYF. This chain uses TRBV18 with TRBJ2-3, with 9 bases that match TRBD1. Per germline, CDR1 KGHSH and CDR2 LQKENI. V lost 1 base, J lost 2 bases, and 4 bases stayed unmatched. The CDR3 is 16 residues long.